This T cell receptor (beta chain) was observed in a study of beta chain features in type 1 diabetes. Study-wide findings and caveats: PCR might show a preference for shorter templates, equally across patients and controls. Shortening of TCRB CDR3s, moderate but significant, appeared in all four CD4+ subsets of Type 1 diabetes patients.

Isolation of CD4+ naive, central memory, regulatory and stem cell-like memory cells was achieved by sorting via CD45RO/CCR7/CD25/CD127/CD95/CD27. This CDR3 contains 14 residues. Germline V gives CDR1 SQVTM, CDR2 ANQGSEA. V shed 6 bases, J shed 2 bases, and the junction held 8 bases outside the gene matches. This clone was detected only a few times. Its target is not known. Expressed TCRB transcripts were sequenced after all isolated RNA was converted to cDNA. Repertoires were generated with immunoSEQ multiplex PCR, while TCRdb's copy carries only in-frame clones and drops some. Among some 660,000 clones listed, around 15% were seen once.

This clonotype was obtained from a man aged 18 to 30 with type 1 diabetes. This chain joins TRBV29-1 and TRBJ2-3; TRBD1 aligns across 7 bases. The sequenced sample consisted of naive CD4+ T cells from blood. CDR3 region: CSVVTGTATDTQYF. The CDR3 DNA follows: TGCAGCGTCGTCACCGGGACAGCCACAGATACGCAGTATTTT.